This note documents a single T cell receptor beta chain sequence. V gave up 0 bases and J gave up 7 bases; unmatched junction bases: 4. This CDR3 is 15 amino acids long. From germline, CDR1 is MNHEY and CDR2 SVGAGI. The entry originates in a study of T cell changes during pregnancy in multiple sclerosis. Data came from immunoSEQ multiplex PCR; TCRdb stores just in-frame clones and leaves some out. The sample records 55,000 to 85,000 clones, around 90% being singletons. This chain links TRBV6-5 with TRBJ2-2, with 8 bases fitting TRBD1. The material was CD4+ T cells from peripheral blood mononuclear cells, obtained after pregnancy. This clonotype was sampled from a female donor with multiple sclerosis, enrolled in a pregnancy study. The CDR3, as DNA: TGTGCCAGCAGTTACTCCAGGGGGCGTATCGGGGAGCTGTTTTTT. Amino acids: CASSYSRGRIGELFF.